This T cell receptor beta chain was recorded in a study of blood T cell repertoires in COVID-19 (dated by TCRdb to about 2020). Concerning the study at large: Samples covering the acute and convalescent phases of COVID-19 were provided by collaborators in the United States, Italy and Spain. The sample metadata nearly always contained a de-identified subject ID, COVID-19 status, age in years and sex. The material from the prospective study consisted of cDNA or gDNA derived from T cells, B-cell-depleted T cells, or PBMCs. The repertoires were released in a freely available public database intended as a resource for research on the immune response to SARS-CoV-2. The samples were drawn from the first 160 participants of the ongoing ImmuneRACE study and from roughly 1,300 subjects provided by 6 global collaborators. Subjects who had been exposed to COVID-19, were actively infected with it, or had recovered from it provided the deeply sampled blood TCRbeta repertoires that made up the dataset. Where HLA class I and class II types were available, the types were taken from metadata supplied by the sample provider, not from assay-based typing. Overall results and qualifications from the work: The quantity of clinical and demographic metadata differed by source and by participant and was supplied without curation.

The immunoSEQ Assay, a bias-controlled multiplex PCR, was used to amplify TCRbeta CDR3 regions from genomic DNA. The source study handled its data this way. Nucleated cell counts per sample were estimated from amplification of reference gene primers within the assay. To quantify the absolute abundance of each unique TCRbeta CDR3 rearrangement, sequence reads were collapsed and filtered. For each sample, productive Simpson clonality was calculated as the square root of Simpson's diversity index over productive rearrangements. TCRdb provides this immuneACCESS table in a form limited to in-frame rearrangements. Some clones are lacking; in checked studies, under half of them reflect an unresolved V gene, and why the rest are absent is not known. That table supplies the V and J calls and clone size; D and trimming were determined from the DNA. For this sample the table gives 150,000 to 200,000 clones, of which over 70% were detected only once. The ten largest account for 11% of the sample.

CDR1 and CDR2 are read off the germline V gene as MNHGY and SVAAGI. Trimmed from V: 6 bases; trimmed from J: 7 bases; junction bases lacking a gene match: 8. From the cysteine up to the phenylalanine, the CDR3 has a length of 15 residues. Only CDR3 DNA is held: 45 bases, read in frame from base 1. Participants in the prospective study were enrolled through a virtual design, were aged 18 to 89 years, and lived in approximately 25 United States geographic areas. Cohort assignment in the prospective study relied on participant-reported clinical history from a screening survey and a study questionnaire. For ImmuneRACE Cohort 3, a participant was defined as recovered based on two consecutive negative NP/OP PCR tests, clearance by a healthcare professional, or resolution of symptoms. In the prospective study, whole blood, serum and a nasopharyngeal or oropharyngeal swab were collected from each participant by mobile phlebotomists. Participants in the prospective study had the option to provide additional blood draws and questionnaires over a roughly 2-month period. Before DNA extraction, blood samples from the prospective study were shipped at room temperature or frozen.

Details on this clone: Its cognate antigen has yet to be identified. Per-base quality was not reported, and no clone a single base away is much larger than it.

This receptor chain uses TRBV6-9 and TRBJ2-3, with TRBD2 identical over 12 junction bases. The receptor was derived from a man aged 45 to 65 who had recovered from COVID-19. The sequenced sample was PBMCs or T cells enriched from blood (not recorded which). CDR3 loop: CASRATSGSPNTQYF. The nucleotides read TGTGCCAGCAGGGCGACTAGCGGGAGCCCTAATACGCAGTATTTT.